The rows below give T cell receptor beta chains drawn from one sample of a study of blood T cell repertoires in COVID-19. Measured with immunoSEQ multiplex PCR; TCRdb has only the in-frame clones, and not every one. The repertoire holds around 190,000 clones, with around 90% as singletons. The sample comprised PBMCs or T cells enriched from blood (not recorded which). All receptors derive from a man younger than 35 with acute COVID-19. CDR3s include the opening cysteine and the closing phenylalanine or tryptophan. The D gene is left open where the match is weak. Clone size, where shown, is once, few, many, or a class for clones that have expanded.

clone_size: NA
d_call: TRBD2
v_call: TRBV7-9
j_call: TRBJ2-2
cdr3_nt: TGTGCCAGCAGCTTGACGGGAGGGAACACCGGGGAGCTGTTTTTT
cdr3_aa: CASSLTGGNTGELFF

clone_size: NA
d_call: TRBD1
v_call: TRBV5-1
j_call: TRBJ2-7
cdr3_nt: TGCGCCAGCAGCGGGACAGGGTCCTACGAGCAGTACTTC
cdr3_aa: CASSGTGSYEQYF

clone_size: NA
d_call: NA
v_call: TRBV27
j_call: TRBJ2-2
cdr3_nt: TGTGCCAGCAGACACACGAACACCGGGGAGCTGTTTTTT
cdr3_aa: CASRHTNTGELFF

clone_size: NA
d_call: NA
v_call: TRBV12-3/TRBV12-4
j_call: TRBJ2-7
cdr3_nt: TGTGCCAGCAGTGACAGCACCTACGAGCAGTACTTC
cdr3_aa: CASSDSTYEQYF

clone_size: NA
d_call: NA
v_call: TRBV9
j_call: TRBJ1-4
cdr3_nt: TGTGCCAGCAGCGAAAAGGGGGCAACTAATGAAAAACTGTTTTTT
cdr3_aa: CASSEKGATNEKLFF

clone_size: few
d_call: TRBD1
v_call: TRBV27
j_call: TRBJ1-1
cdr3_nt: TGTGCCAGCAGTCCCGGGACAGGGCGGAATAGTGAAGCTTTCTTT
cdr3_aa: CASSPGTGRNSEAFF

clone_size: NA
d_call: NA
v_call: TRBV28
j_call: TRBJ2-5
cdr3_nt: TGTGCCAGCAGAACCAGGGAGACCCAGTACTTC
cdr3_aa: CASRTRETQYF

clone_size: NA
d_call: NA
v_call: TRBV7-9
j_call: TRBJ2-3
cdr3_nt: TGTGCCAGCAGCTTGGGAGCACAGCTCGATACGCAGTATTTT
cdr3_aa: CASSLGAQLDTQYF

clone_size: NA
d_call: TRBD1
v_call: TRBV30
j_call: TRBJ1-5
cdr3_nt: TGTGCCTGGAGTGCGGGACAGGCCTCGGGACAGCCCCAGCATTTT
cdr3_aa: CAWSAGQASGQPQHF

clone_size: NA
d_call: TRBD1
v_call: TRBV2
j_call: TRBJ2-7
cdr3_nt: TGTGCCAGCACCAACAGGGGGCTCTCCTACGAGCAGTACTTC
cdr3_aa: CASTNRGLSYEQYF

clone_size: NA
d_call: NA
v_call: TRBV16
j_call: TRBJ1-2
cdr3_nt: TGTGCCAGCAGCCAATTGGGACTGGAGGCCGACTATGGCTACACCTTC
cdr3_aa: CASSQLGLEADYGYTF

clone_size: once
d_call: TRBD2
v_call: TRBV4-2
j_call: TRBJ2-7
cdr3_nt: TGTGCCAGCAGCCAAGAGCCCCTAGCGGGAGGGTCAGAGCAGTACTTC
cdr3_aa: CASSQEPLAGGSEQYF